These 2 T cell receptor beta chains were sequenced from one sample in a study of blood T cell repertoires in COVID-19. The repertoire was sequenced with immunoSEQ multiplex PCR; TCRdb's copy has only in-frame clones and lacks some. The profile shows about 62,000 clones, 85% to 90% of them singletons. Sequenced: peripheral blood. The receptors shown here come from a man in his 70s with acute or convalescent COVID-19.

V usage is TRBV6-5 and J usage is TRBJ2-7, with TRBD1 as a possible D gene (6 bases). The germline V gene has CDR1 MNHEY and CDR2 SVGAGI. V was cut by 7 bases and J by 4 bases, with 8 bases left in between. CDR3 length equals 11 residues. The CDR3 DNA follows: TGTGCCAGCAATCAGGGGTACGAGCAGTACTTC. Translated, it gives CASNQGYEQYF.

The CDR3 protein is CASSQGGLAGTGELFF. The CDR3, as DNA: TGTGCCAGCAGCCAAGGGGGACTAGCTGGCACCGGGGAGCTGTTTTTT. The rearrangement links TRBV5-4 to TRBJ2-2, with 9 bases identical to TRBD2. Germline V gene data show CDR1 as SGHNT and CDR2 as YYREEE (reference sequence). The V and J ends lost 4 bases and 4 bases, in that order; junction bases with no gene match: 8. The CDR3 contains 16 residues.